This entry lists 3 T cell receptor beta chains sequenced from one sample in a study of human T cells and chemical hapten exposure. Specified time point: patch test 2, 6 weeks after DPC sensitization. Treatment described: therapeutic diphenylcyclopropenone sensitization with weekly scalp DPC. TCRdb reprocessed the RACE reads with MiXCR, giving one entry per CDR3 protein. The repertoire holds under 450,000 distinct CDR3 sequences, with more than 5% as singletons. Sample: whole blood, taken in connection with sensitization to the hapten diphenylcyclopropenone (DPC). These receptors were taken from a woman under 30 with alopecia areata. Some clones in this sample may be carry-over from other donors' samples.

This clonotype has at least ten counts. The chain is built from TRBV20-1 and TRBJ2-3; 9 bases are shared with TRBD2. Losses at the gene ends were 0 bases for V and 4 bases for J; bases not matched to a gene: 5. The CDR3 covers 15 residues. The germline CDR1 and CDR2 sequences are DFQATT and SNEGSKA (reference sequence). The chain's CDR3 is CSARDLQRGADTQYF. CDR3 DNA: TGCAGTGCTAGAGATCTCCAGCGGGGGGCAGATACGCAGTATTTT.

This clonotype was observed at least ten times. The chain carries TRBV12-3 or TRBV12-4 and TRBJ2-1; 12 nucleotides line up with TRBD2. This CDR3 is built from 15 residues. The ends lost 3 bases at V and 5 bases at J; junction bases unmatched: 2. The CDR3 here is CASSFLAGGNNEQFF. CDR3 coding DNA: TGTGCCAGCAGTTTCCTAGCGGGGGGGAACAATGAGCAGTTCTTC.

This clonotype has just a few counts. This chain links TRBV5-6 with TRBJ1-1; D call uncertain. The CDR3 contains 14 residues. Germline CDR1 and CDR2: SGHDT and YYEEEE. Trimming took 0 bases from V and 3 from J, leaving 9 bases between them. The CDR3 region has the DNA TGTGCCAGCAGCTTGGACGGAGGGCACACTGAAGCTTTCTTT. This codes for CASSLDGGHTEAFF.